This is a list of T cell receptor beta chains from one sample in a study of early T cells in non-severe SARS-CoV-2 infection. TCRdb redid the calling of the 5' RACE reads with MiXCR, one entry per CDR3 protein. This table holds some 30,000 distinct CDR3 sequences, 3.9% found once. Specimen: whole blood. The receptors were sampled from an adult who was a healthcare worker with PCR-confirmed SARS-CoV-2 infection or an uninfected control (not recorded which). Both conserved end residues are part of each CDR3. A D gene is named only where the DNA matches it firmly. The size field is filled for only some rows; it gives once, few, many or a size class.

CDR3aa: CASSLPSRPGGWSHEQYF
CDR3nt: TGTGCCAGCAGTTTACCCTCGAGACCGGGAGGATGGTCTCACGAGCAGTACTTC
d_gene: TRBD2
abundance: many
j_gene: TRBJ2-7
v_gene: TRBV12-3/TRBV12-4

CDR3aa: CASSLGAGTADTQYF
CDR3nt: TGTGCCAGCAGCTTAGGAGCAGGGACGGCAGATACGCAGTATTTT
d_gene: .
abundance: many
j_gene: TRBJ2-3
v_gene: TRBV7-2

CDR3aa: CSVERTSSPNEQFF
CDR3nt: TGCAGCGTTGAGAGGACTAGCAGCCCCAATGAGCAGTTCTTC
d_gene: TRBD2
abundance: many
j_gene: TRBJ2-1
v_gene: TRBV29-1

CDR3aa: CASSIAGRGADTQYF
CDR3nt: TGTGCCAGTAGTATAGCCGGGAGGGGCGCAGATACGCAGTATTTT
d_gene: TRBD2
abundance: many
j_gene: TRBJ2-3
v_gene: TRBV19

CDR3aa: CASSSAGAPEAFF
CDR3nt: TGCGCCAGCAGTTCAGCCGGAGCGCCTGAAGCTTTCTTT
d_gene: .
abundance: many
j_gene: TRBJ1-1
v_gene: TRBV5-1

CDR3aa: CASSAEVYNEQFF
CDR3nt: TGTGCCAGCAGCGCCGAGGTCTACAATGAGCAGTTCTTC
d_gene: .
abundance: .
j_gene: TRBJ2-1
v_gene: TRBV9

CDR3aa: CASRTGANYGYTF
CDR3nt: TGCGCCAGCCGGACTGGAGCTAACTATGGCTACACCTTC
d_gene: .
abundance: many
j_gene: TRBJ1-2
v_gene: TRBV5-1

CDR3aa: CATSDLINEQFF
CDR3nt: TGTGCCACCAGTGATTTGATTAATGAGCAGTTCTTC
d_gene: .
abundance: few
j_gene: TRBJ2-1
v_gene: TRBV24-1

CDR3aa: CASSRQGQPTDTQYF
CDR3nt: TGTGCCAGCAGTCGACAGGGCCAACCCACAGATACGCAGTATTTT
d_gene: TRBD1
abundance: .
j_gene: TRBJ2-3
v_gene: TRBV2

CDR3aa: CATSRGGAAEEKLFF
CDR3nt: TGTGCCACCAGCAGAGGGGGGGCAGCGGAAGAAAAACTGTTTTTT
d_gene: .
abundance: few
j_gene: TRBJ1-4
v_gene: TRBV15

CDR3aa: CASKVGRGYEQYF
CDR3nt: TGTGCCAGCAAGGTGGGAAGAGGGTACGAGCAGTACTTC
d_gene: .
abundance: many
j_gene: TRBJ2-7
v_gene: TRBV6-5

CDR3aa: CSAARSADYTDTQYF
CDR3nt: TGCAGTGCTGCCCGTAGCGCGGATTATACAGATACGCAGTATTTT
d_gene: .
abundance: many
j_gene: TRBJ2-3
v_gene: TRBV20-1

CDR3aa: CSARDAASGTDTQYF
CDR3nt: TGCAGTGCTAGAGATGCGGCATCGGGCACAGATACGCAGTATTTT
d_gene: .
abundance: many
j_gene: TRBJ2-3
v_gene: TRBV20-1

CDR3aa: CASSLEPSGNNEQFF
CDR3nt: TGCGCCAGCAGCTTGGAACCTAGCGGGAACAATGAGCAGTTCTTC
d_gene: TRBD2
abundance: many
j_gene: TRBJ2-1
v_gene: TRBV5-1

CDR3aa: CASSASPQVGETQYF
CDR3nt: TGTGCCAGCAGCGCATCCCCCCAAGTAGGGGAGACCCAGTACTTC
d_gene: .
abundance: many
j_gene: TRBJ2-5
v_gene: TRBV9

CDR3aa: CASSEDPSVSSYNSPLHF
CDR3nt: TGTGCCAGCAGTGAGGACCCGTCCGTTAGCTCCTATAATTCACCCCTCCACTTT
d_gene: .
abundance: many
j_gene: TRBJ1-6
v_gene: TRBV6-1

CDR3aa: CASSDGRGADTQYF
CDR3nt: TGTGCCAGCAGTGATGGGAGGGGAGCAGATACGCAGTATTTT
d_gene: TRBD2
abundance: medium-sized
j_gene: TRBJ2-3
v_gene: TRBV6-4

CDR3aa: CASSFGTGEGGELFF
CDR3nt: TGTGCCAGCAGCTTCGGGACAGGGGAAGGCGGGGAGCTGTTTTTT
d_gene: TRBD1
abundance: many
j_gene: TRBJ2-2
v_gene: TRBV11-2

CDR3aa: CASSIRTGHTEAFF
CDR3nt: TGTGCCAGCAGCATTCGGACAGGGCATACTGAAGCTTTCTTT
d_gene: TRBD1
abundance: many
j_gene: TRBJ1-1
v_gene: TRBV5-8

CDR3aa: CASSNRAEAHNEQFF
CDR3nt: TGTGCCAGCAGTAACCGAGCGGAGGCCCACAATGAGCAGTTCTTC
d_gene: .
abundance: .
j_gene: TRBJ2-1
v_gene: TRBV6-4

CDR3aa: CASRSHPGDSYEQYF
CDR3nt: TGTGCCAGCAGGTCTCACCCAGGGGATTCCTACGAGCAGTACTTC
d_gene: .
abundance: few
j_gene: TRBJ2-7
v_gene: TRBV2

CDR3aa: CASSWAAGGSTDTQYF
CDR3nt: TGTGCCAGCAGTTGGGCGGCGGGGGGTAGCACAGATACGCAGTATTTT
d_gene: TRBD2
abundance: many
j_gene: TRBJ2-3
v_gene: TRBV6-5

CDR3aa: CAISESAGASMNTEAFF
CDR3nt: TGTGCCATCAGTGAGTCCGCAGGAGCCTCCATGAACACTGAAGCTTTCTTT
d_gene: .
abundance: many
j_gene: TRBJ1-1
v_gene: TRBV10-3

CDR3aa: CASSPWTGSYEQYF
CDR3nt: TGTGCCAGCAGTCCCTGGACAGGATCCTACGAGCAGTACTTC
d_gene: TRBD1
abundance: many
j_gene: TRBJ2-7
v_gene: TRBV2

CDR3aa: CASSMNTEAFF
CDR3nt: TGTGCCAGCAGCATGAACACTGAAGCTTTCTTT
d_gene: .
abundance: .
j_gene: TRBJ1-1
v_gene: TRBV6-2/TRBV6-3

CDR3aa: CASSVTGGETEAFF
CDR3nt: TGCGCCAGCAGCGTGACAGGGGGTGAAACTGAAGCTTTCTTT
d_gene: TRBD1
abundance: many
j_gene: TRBJ1-1
v_gene: TRBV5-1

CDR3aa: CASSQGGRVMGDNEQFF
CDR3nt: TGTGCCAGCAGCCAAGGGGGGCGGGTCATGGGTGACAATGAGCAGTTCTTC
d_gene: .
abundance: .
j_gene: TRBJ2-1
v_gene: TRBV4-2

CDR3aa: CASSERRLAGPTGELFF
CDR3nt: TGTGCCAGCAGTGAGAGGAGACTAGCGGGACCCACCGGGGAGCTGTTTTTT
d_gene: TRBD2
abundance: many
j_gene: TRBJ2-2
v_gene: TRBV6-1

CDR3aa: CAWSLKKGNTIYF
CDR3nt: TGTGCCTGGAGCCTAAAAAAGGGAAACACCATATATTTT
d_gene: .
abundance: many
j_gene: TRBJ1-3
v_gene: TRBV30

CDR3aa: CASSLKTGPQQPQHF
CDR3nt: TGTGCCAGCAGCTTAAAAACGGGCCCCCAGCAGCCCCAGCATTTT
d_gene: .
abundance: many
j_gene: TRBJ1-5
v_gene: TRBV7-2

CDR3aa: CASSDWYEQYF
CDR3nt: TGTGCCAGCAGTGATTGGTACGAGCAGTACTTC
d_gene: .
abundance: many
j_gene: TRBJ2-7
v_gene: TRBV6-1

CDR3aa: CASSQVGARDNEQFF
CDR3nt: TGCGCCAGCAGCCAAGTGGGGGCAAGGGACAATGAGCAGTTCTTC
d_gene: .
abundance: many
j_gene: TRBJ2-1
v_gene: TRBV4-1

CDR3aa: CASSFQRERTGELFF
CDR3nt: TGTGCCAGCAGTTTCCAGCGGGAGAGAACCGGGGAGCTGTTTTTT
d_gene: TRBD2
abundance: .
j_gene: TRBJ2-2
v_gene: TRBV12-3/TRBV12-4

CDR3aa: CSVNRAETEAFF
CDR3nt: TGCAGCGTTAACAGGGCGGAGACTGAAGCTTTCTTT
d_gene: .
abundance: few
j_gene: TRBJ1-1
v_gene: TRBV29-1

CDR3aa: CASKGTDTQYF
CDR3nt: TGTGCCAGCAAGGGTACAGATACGCAGTATTTT
d_gene: .
abundance: few
j_gene: TRBJ2-3
v_gene: TRBV6-5

CDR3aa: CASSYRTSGRKNTQYF
CDR3nt: TGTGCCAGCAGTTACAGGACTAGCGGGAGGAAAAATACGCAGTATTTT
d_gene: TRBD2
abundance: many
j_gene: TRBJ2-3
v_gene: TRBV6-5

CDR3aa: CASSVGALETQYF
CDR3nt: TGTGCCAGCAGTGTTGGGGCCCTAGAGACCCAGTACTTC
d_gene: .
abundance: many
j_gene: TRBJ2-5
v_gene: TRBV25-1

CDR3aa: CSVSDSLNQPQHF
CDR3nt: TGCAGCGTCTCCGACAGTTTGAATCAGCCCCAGCATTTT
d_gene: .
abundance: many
j_gene: TRBJ1-5
v_gene: TRBV29-1

CDR3aa: CASSRNSNQPQHF
CDR3nt: TGTGCCAGCAGTCGAAATAGCAATCAGCCCCAGCATTTT
d_gene: .
abundance: many
j_gene: TRBJ1-5
v_gene: TRBV12-3/TRBV12-4

CDR3aa: CASSLGGGGYNEQFF
CDR3nt: TGTGCCAGCAGTTTAGGCGGGGGGGGTTACAATGAGCAGTTCTTC
d_gene: TRBD2
abundance: many
j_gene: TRBJ2-1
v_gene: TRBV6-5